These 16 T cell receptor beta chains were all obtained from the same sample, sequenced in a study of blood T cell repertoires in COVID-19. Produced via immunoSEQ multiplex PCR; TCRdb's table is partial and in-frame only. In the table there are 150,000 to 200,000 clones, about four fifths of which are singletons. Material for sequencing was peripheral blood. These receptors originate from a woman older than 75 with COVID-19, enrolled during active disease.

The V gene is TRBV18, the J gene TRBJ2-2; 8 nucleotides align to TRBD2. CDR1 KGHSH and CDR2 LQKENI come from the germline V gene. The CDR3 loop spans 17 amino acids. The V gene end was trimmed by 2 bases and the J gene end by 0 bases; junction bases not matched to a gene: 5. CDR3 region: CASSPSQAGANTGELFF. The CDR3 bases are TGTGCCAGCTCACCATCCCAAGCGGGAGCGAACACCGGGGAGCTGTTTTTT.

This chain joins TRBV3-1 (or the pseudogene TRBV3-2) and TRBJ2-1, with D maybe TRBD1 (6 bases). The CDR3 covers 16 residues. V was cut by 4 bases and J by 4 bases, with 17 bases left in between. The V gene's germline CDR1 is LGHDT and CDR2 YNNKEL (reference sequence). The CDR3 DNA reads TGTGCCAGCAGCCTACAACAGGGTGTCCGTTACAATGAGCAGTTCTTC. Its protein is CASSLQQGVRYNEQFF.

The J gene is TRBJ1-2, the V gene TRBV7-9; D gene ambiguous. V shed 0 bases and J shed 4 bases, with 12 bases lying between them. Looked up from germline, CDR1 is SEHNR and CDR2 is FQNEAQ (reference sequence). This CDR3 is 15 amino acids long. The chain's CDR3 is CASSLAGVAVYGYTF. In nucleotides, the CDR3 is TGTGCCAGCAGCTTAGCGGGAGTGGCAGTCTATGGCTACACCTTC.

The chain is built from TRBV6-6 and TRBJ1-1, with unresolved D. The germline V gene has CDR1 MNHNY and CDR2 SVGAGI (reference sequence). This CDR3 comprises 14 residues. The V gene lost 2 bases and the J gene lost 3 bases, with 10 bases spanning the gap. The CDR3 region is CASSYGREDTEAFF. CDR3 DNA sequence: TGTGCCAGCAGTTACGGGCGGGAAGACACTGAAGCTTTCTTT.

The CDR3 reads CASSLGGQGLETQYF. The DNA of the CDR3 is TGTGCCAGCAGCTTAGGTGGGCAGGGCCTGGAGACCCAGTACTTC. This chain uses TRBV7-8 with TRBJ2-5, with D possibly matching TRBD1 (5 bases). From germline, CDR1 is SGHVS and CDR2 FQNEAQ. The CDR3 contains 15 residues. Trimming left V 1 base short and J 5 bases short, with 14 bases between.

The chain links TRBV11-3 to TRBJ2-3, with TRBD2 identical over 13 bases. Looked up from germline, CDR1 is SGHNT and CDR2 is YENEEA. V gave up 5 bases and J gave up 3 bases; unmatched junction bases: 11. The CDR3 contains 18 residues. The CDR3 nucleotides are TGTGCCAGCAGCCAATGGACTAGCGGGGGAGATATTACAGATACGCAGTATTTT. It yields the protein CASSQWTSGGDITDTQYF.

In its sample, this clone was seen many times. The chain joins TRBV30 to TRBJ2-2; the D gene is possibly TRBD1 (6 bases). CDR1 is GTSNPN, CDR2 SVGIG, per germline (reference sequence). This CDR3 comprises 14 residues. V lost 4 bases and J 6 bases, leaving 15 bases between the germline ends. This CDR3 is CAWKGGSTAGELFF. In DNA form, the CDR3 reads TGTGCCTGGAAAGGGGGTTCAACCGCCGGGGAGCTGTTTTTT.

The J gene is TRBJ2-4, the V gene TRBV19; 9 bases align to TRBD2. The germline CDR1 and CDR2 sequences are LNHDA and SQIVND (reference sequence). The CDR3 runs 17 residues. J was trimmed by 0 bases and V by 4 bases; bases with no gene match: 7. The DNA for the CDR3 is TGTGCCAGTAGTAGTAGCGGGAGCCCTCTAGCCAAAAACATTCAGTACTTC. Translation: CASSSSGSPLAKNIQYF.

V and J are TRBV10-3 and TRBJ1-1; a weak D match, TRBD1 (5 bases). V lost 9 bases and J 1 base, leaving 9 bases between the germline ends. From germline, CDR1 is ENHRY and CDR2 SYGVKD. The CDR3 extends over 12 amino acids. The CDR3 spells CAIATGNTEAFF. CDR3 DNA: TGTGCCATTGCTACAGGGAACACTGAAGCTTTCTTT.

The rearrangement joins TRBV3-1 (or the pseudogene TRBV3-2) to TRBJ2-5, with D maybe TRBD2 (5 bases). V was shortened by 3 bases and J by 8 bases, with 10 bases between the two germline ends. CDR1 and CDR2 from the germline V gene are LGHDT and YNNKEL (reference sequence). This CDR3 region has 12 residues. CDR3 sequence reads: CASSHALATQYF. The CDR3 DNA sequence: TGTGCCAGCAGCCATGCTCTAGCAACCCAGTACTTC.

The chain has TRBV7-6 and TRBJ2-1; 12 bases are a match to TRBD2. CDR1 is SGHVS, CDR2 FNYEAQ, per germline. This CDR3 comprises 17 residues. The V segment lost 0 bases and the J segment 5 bases; nucleotides outside the gene matches: 5. CDR3 coding DNA: TGTGCCAGCAGCTTAGCAGGAGGACTAGCGGGGAACAATGAGCAGTTCTTC. It is translated as CASSLAGGLAGNNEQFF.

The rearrangement links TRBV5-1 to TRBJ1-1; D remains unclear. The CDR3 contains 13 residues. Trimming took 0 bases from V and 0 from J, leaving 3 bases between them. CDR1 SGHRS and CDR2 YFSETQ come from the germline V gene. The CDR3 sequence is CASSLGMNTEAFF. The CDR3 nucleotides are TGCGCCAGCAGCTTGGGTATGAACACTGAAGCTTTCTTT. Supplemented by reference TRBV5-1 and TRBJ1-1, the full variable domain reads KAGVTQTPRYLIKTRGQQVTLSCSPISGHRSVSWYQQTPGQGLQFLFEYFSETQRNKGNFPGRFSGRQFSNSRSEMNVSTLELGDSALYLCASSLGMNTEAFFGQGTRLTVV.

V is TRBV10-2 and J is TRBJ2-4; D perhaps matches TRBD2 (6 bases). Looked up from germline, CDR1 is WSHSY and CDR2 is SAAADI. The CDR3 is 14 residues long. V gave up 8 bases and J gave up 9 bases, with 20 bases separating them. CDR3 in amino acids: CASSTGLLSFIQYF. CDR3 DNA: TGCGCCAGCTCGACGGGACTTCTCTCATTCATTCAGTACTTC.

The genes are TRBV27 and TRBJ2-3; 8 bases align to TRBD1. Germline CDR1 is MNHEY and CDR2 is SMNVEV (reference sequence). The CDR3 covers 16 residues. The J segment lost 3 bases and the V segment lost 5 bases, leaving 10 bases of the junction unmatched. CDR3 DNA sequence: TGTGCCAGCAGTCCTCAGGACAGGGCAAAGACAGATACGCAGTATTTT. Translation: CASSPQDRAKTDTQYF.

This chain connects TRBV6-1 to TRBJ2-1; D is unresolved. V lost 2 bases, J lost 0 bases, and 17 bases lay in between. Germline CDR1 MNHNS, CDR2 SASEGT. This CDR3 is built from 18 residues. CDR3 in amino acids: CASSEKSLGFSSYNEQFF. The CDR3 DNA is TGTGCCAGCAGTGAAAAGTCTCTCGGGTTCTCCTCCTACAATGAGCAGTTCTTC.

The rearrangement joins TRBV2 to TRBJ1-5; D possibly corresponds to TRBD1 (6 bases). The CDR3 is made up of 15 amino acids. The V gene lost 6 bases and the J gene lost 2 bases, with 14 bases spanning the gap. Germline values: CDR1 SNHLY, CDR2 FYNNEI. The CDR3 loop is CASRDTGSGNQPQHF. In DNA, the CDR3 is TGTGCCAGCAGAGATACAGGGTCTGGCAATCAGCCCCAGCATTTT.